These T cell receptor beta chains were read from a single sample in a study of T cells of healthy individuals. TCRdb reanalysed the 5' RACE reads using MiXCR and keeps one entry per CDR3 protein. The sample lists approximately 52,000 distinct CDR3 sequences, under 15% seen once, with about 15% in the top ten. These TCRs come from a human donor in good health. Both conserved end residues are part of each CDR3. Each record gives: D gene, clone size, J gene, V gene, CDR3 DNA, CDR3 protein. D genes are given only for firm matches. Only some rows state a clone size, as once, few, many or a class for expanded clones.

TRBD1 many TRBJ1-2 TRBV4-3 TGCGCCAGTCAGCGAGGACAGGGAGACTATGGCTACACCTTC CASQRGQGDYGYTF
NA few TRBJ2-1 TRBV9 TGTGCCAGCAGCCCCCAGACTTTCTCCTACAATGAGCAGTTCTTC CASSPQTFSYNEQFF
NA few TRBJ1-1 TRBV21-1 TGTGCCAGCAGCAAACCGCGTCTCTCCCAAACTTTCTTT CASSKPRLSQTFF
TRBD1 many TRBJ2-2 TRBV29-1 TGCAGCGTTGCCCCGGGACAGGGGGCTATGGGAGGATTAGGGGAGCTGTTTTTT CSVAPGQGAMGGLGELFF
NA many TRBJ2-7 TRBV25-1 TGTGCCAGCAGGCCGGGACTCGACACCTACGAGCAGTACTTC CASRPGLDTYEQYF
NA NA TRBJ2-2 TRBV6-2/TRBV6-3 TGTGCCAGCAGTTACTCGACCCGGGGCCTGAACACCGGGGAGCTGTTTTTT CASSYSTRGLNTGELFF
NA few TRBJ2-6 TRBV7-2 TGTGCCAGCAGCTTATGGTCAGGGAGCTCTGGGGCCAACGTCCTGACTTTC CASSLWSGSSGANVLTF
NA NA TRBJ1-1 TRBV10-3 TGTGCCATCATGTCAGGAACCCAGGACACTGAAGCTTTCTTT CAIMSGTQDTEAFF
NA many TRBJ2-7 TRBV12-3/TRBV12-4 TGTGCCAGCATAGATTCCTACGAGCAGTACTTC CASIDSYEQYF
NA many TRBJ1-4 TRBV29-1 TGCAGCGCCTATGCCGACGGTTCGAATGAAAAACTGTTTTTT CSAYADGSNEKLFF
TRBD1 many TRBJ2-6 TRBV6-1 TGTGCCAGCAGTGTTAAGGGGGCTACTGTCTCTGGGGCCAACGTCCTGACTTTC CASSVKGATVSGANVLTF
NA few TRBJ2-1 TRBV25-1 TGTGCCAGCAGGACAGACTACAATGAGCAGTTCTTC CASRTDYNEQFF
NA few TRBJ2-3 TRBV7-8 TGTGCCAGCAGCTTAGGGGGCGGCTCAGATACGCAGTATTTT CASSLGGGSDTQYF
TRBD2 NA TRBJ2-3 TRBV3-1 TGTGCCAGCAGCCAAGTAGCGGGGGGCGTAACAGATACGCAGTATTTT CASSQVAGGVTDTQYF
TRBD1 NA TRBJ2-2 TRBV29-1 TGCAGCGGGGGGACAGGGGTGGCCGGGGAGCTGTTTTTT CSGGTGVAGELFF
NA many TRBJ2-7 TRBV2 TGTGCCAGCACCCTGGGGGGCCAAGCCAATTACGAGCAGTACTTC CASTLGGQANYEQYF
NA few TRBJ2-5 TRBV5-4 TGTGCCAGCAGCCAGGACGTAGAGACCCAGTACTTC CASSQDVETQYF
NA many TRBJ2-7 TRBV10-3 TGTGCCATCAGTGGGCCTGGGGAGCAGTACTTC CAISGPGEQYF
NA few TRBJ1-1 TRBV12-3/TRBV12-4 TGTGCCAGCAGTTCTGGGTTGCAGAGCACTGAAGCTTTCTTT CASSSGLQSTEAFF
NA many TRBJ2-5 TRBV29-1 TGCAGCGTTGACCGGGCGGTGCAGAGGGAGACCCAGTACTTC CSVDRAVQRETQYF
NA many TRBJ2-3 TRBV20-1 TGCAGTGCTAGAGATAGCTCGGGAATCACAGATACGCAGTATTTT CSARDSSGITDTQYF
NA many TRBJ2-5 TRBV10-3 TGTGCCATCAGTGGCACCCCCTGGGAGACCCAGTACTTC CAISGTPWETQYF
NA NA TRBJ1-3 TRBV7-2 TGTGCCAGCAGCTTGTGGACAGTCAGCTCTGGAAACACCATATATTTT CASSLWTVSSGNTIYF
TRBD2 hyperexpanded TRBJ2-3 TRBV20-1 TGCAGTGCTCTAGCGGGAGGGCCGGGCACAGATACGCAGTATTTT CSALAGGPGTDTQYF
NA few TRBJ2-5 TRBV29-1 TGCAGCGTTGGAATCTTCCGTCAGCCCCAAGAGACCCAGTACTTC CSVGIFRQPQETQYF
TRBD2 NA TRBJ2-5 TRBV25-1 TGTGCCAGCAGTGAACTGCGGGGGGCGTCCCAAGAGACCCAGTACTTC CASSELRGASQETQYF
NA many TRBJ2-2 TRBV20-1 TGCAGTGCTGCCCGCCTTGTAACCCCCGGGGAGCTGTTTTTT CSAARLVTPGELFF
TRBD1 NA TRBJ2-7 TRBV5-5 TGTGCCAGCAGCTCGGACAGGGGGACTTACGAGCAGTACTTC CASSSDRGTYEQYF
TRBD2 many TRBJ2-5 TRBV5-8 TGTGCCAGCAGCTGGGGGACTACACAAGAGACCCAGTACTTC CASSWGTTQETQYF
NA many TRBJ2-2 TRBV18 TGTGCCAGCTCACCGCAGGGGACGACCGGGGAGCTGTTTTTT CASSPQGTTGELFF
NA NA TRBJ1-2 TRBV4-1 TGCGCCAGCAGCCAAATGGGAGGGGCGGGCTACACCTTC CASSQMGGAGYTF
TRBD1 few TRBJ1-1 TRBV5-1 TGCGCCAGCAGAGGAAGGGGACAGGCTTTCTTT CASRGRGQAFF
NA NA TRBJ1-2 TRBV12-3/TRBV12-4 TGTGCCAGCAGTTTAGGTGCAGGGTCCCACTATGGCTACACCTTC CASSLGAGSHYGYTF
TRBD1 many TRBJ1-2 TRBV7-2 TGTGCCAGCAGCTTTCGGGGACAGAAAAACTATGGCTACACCTTC CASSFRGQKNYGYTF
TRBD2 NA TRBJ2-1 TRBV5-1 TGCGCCAGCAGTCTGTACTCCCAGCGGGAGGGTTCCTACAATGAGCAGTTCTTC CASSLYSQREGSYNEQFF
NA many TRBJ1-3 TRBV4-2 TGTGCCAGCAGCCAAGATCCGCACGGAAACACCATATATTTT CASSQDPHGNTIYF
NA many TRBJ1-1 TRBV3-1 TGTGCCAGCAGCCAAGACAGGGTCTCAGCTTTCTTT CASSQDRVSAFF
TRBD1 many TRBJ2-2 TRBV29-1 TGCAGCGTAGACAGGGAATTCACCGGGGAGCTGTTTTTT CSVDREFTGELFF
TRBD2 NA TRBJ2-5 TRBV4-1 TGCGCCAGCAGCCAAGACGCGGGAGGGATAGAGACCCAGTACTTC CASSQDAGGIETQYF
NA many TRBJ2-3 TRBV20-1 TGCAGTGCCCTCACAGATACGCAGTATTTT CSALTDTQYF
TRBD1 few TRBJ1-6 TRBV4-2 TGTGCCAGCAGCCAAGATAGGGACAGAGATAATTCACCCCTCCACTTT CASSQDRDRDNSPLHF
NA NA TRBJ2-2 TRBV7-2 TGTGCCAGCAGCCGAGGATGGGGGATTAACACCGGGGAGCTGTTTTTT CASSRGWGINTGELFF
NA many TRBJ1-1 TRBV30 TGTGCCTGGAGTGTAGCGGCTGAAGCTTTCTTT CAWSVAAEAFF
TRBD2 NA TRBJ2-2 TRBV2 TGTGCCAGCAGAGGGGTAGCGGGGACCGGGGAGCTGTTTTTT CASRGVAGTGELFF
NA NA TRBJ1-4 TRBV4-3 TGCGCCAGCAGCCAAGATTTAGACAGTAGTTTGGAGACTAATGAAAAACTGTTTTTT CASSQDLDSSLETNEKLFF
TRBD1 few TRBJ1-1 TRBV29-1 TGCAGCGCCGTGACAGGGAGTAAAACTGAAGCTTTCTTT CSAVTGSKTEAFF
TRBD1 few TRBJ2-2 TRBV7-2 TGTGCCAGCAGCTTACCCAGGACAGGGGTCGGGGAGCTGTTTTTT CASSLPRTGVGELFF
NA few TRBJ2-3 TRBV5-1 TGCGCCAGCAGCCCCGACCCGGGGGGCGTGACAGATACGCAGTATTTT CASSPDPGGVTDTQYF
NA many TRBJ2-3 TRBV4-3 TGCGCCAGCAGCCAAGACTACGGCACAGATACGCAGTATTTT CASSQDYGTDTQYF
NA many TRBJ1-1 TRBV18 TGTGCCAGCTCACCACCGTCGAGGGCTGGTGTGAACACTGAAGCTTTCTTT CASSPPSRAGVNTEAFF
NA few TRBJ2-3 TRBV20-1 TGCAGTGCTAGAGAGTTCTCCTGGGGCGGTACGCAGTATTTT CSAREFSWGGTQYF
TRBD1 NA TRBJ1-2 TRBV27 TGTGCCAGCGCGACGGGACAGGGGATTACCGGCTACACCTTC CASATGQGITGYTF
NA NA TRBJ2-6 TRBV5-1 TGCGCCAGCGGCTTGGGCTCTGGGGCCAACGTCCTGACTTTC CASGLGSGANVLTF
TRBD1 NA TRBJ1-4 TRBV20-1 TGCAGTGCTAGATTCCAGGGGGGCCTCAATGAAAAACTGTTTTTT CSARFQGGLNEKLFF
NA NA TRBJ2-1 TRBV18 TGTGCCAGCTCACCACCGGGCAGGGGCGCATACAATGAGCAGTTCTTC CASSPPGRGAYNEQFF
NA many TRBJ2-7 TRBV5-1 TGCGCCAGCAGCTTGTCTAGCGACGAGCAGTACTTC CASSLSSDEQYF